The 23 T cell receptor beta chains below come from one sample, sequenced in a study of T cells after posttransplantation cyclophosphamide. Sequenced by immunoSEQ multiplex PCR; TCRdb stores in-frame clones only, minus some. The data hold under 15,000 clones, with over 70% observed a single time. Control samples came 1 year after myeloablative marrow transplants with methotrexate plus calcineurin inhibitor. The sample here was PBMCs, taken 350 to 400 days after allogeneic stem cell transplant with calcineurin inhibitor and methotrexate. Every receptor here comes from a male patient in his 30s who received an allogeneic stem cell transplant from an unrelated donor, was CMV-positive, and had acute GVHD only. The graft donor may have given rise to some T cells.

V gene TRBV6-5 combines with J gene TRBJ2-7, with TRBD2 matching 7 bases. Germline values: CDR1 MNHEY, CDR2 SVGAGI. The CDR3 is made up of 15 amino acids. V shed 6 bases, J shed 2 bases, and the junction held 10 bases outside the gene matches. CDR3 DNA sequence: TGTGCCAGCAGAGCACCTAGCGGATCTACCTACGAGCAGTACTTC. Amino acid sequence: CASRAPSGSTYEQYF.

The chain combines TRBV7-8 with TRBJ2-7; no definite D call. Trimming shortened V by 2 bases and J by 3 bases, and 8 bases separated the two germline ends. The CDR3 covers 13 residues. Germline values: CDR1 SGHVS, CDR2 FQNEAQ. CDR3 bases: TGTGCCAGCAGCTTAACACAATACTACGAGCAGTACTTC. As protein: CASSLTQYYEQYF.

The chain carries TRBV7-3 and TRBJ2-3; 7 nucleotides match TRBD2. Germline V CDR1 and CDR2: SGHTA, FQGTGA. The V and J ends lost 6 bases and 0 bases, in that order; junction bases with no gene match: 6. The length of the CDR3 is 15 residues. The CDR3 protein is CASRSGAVSTDTQYF. CDR3 nucleotides: TGTGCCAGCAGAAGCGGGGCCGTTAGCACAGATACGCAGTATTTT. The full variable domain, rest sourced from reference TRBV7-3 and TRBJ2-3, is GAGVSQTPSNKVTEKGKYVELRCDPISGHTALYWYRQSLGQGPEFLIYFQGTGAADDSGLPNDRFFAVRPEGSVSTLKIQRTERGDSAVYLCASRSGAVSTDTQYFGPGTRLTVL.

V gene TRBV9 combines with J gene TRBJ2-3, with D possibly being TRBD1 (6 bases). Trimming shortened V by 4 bases and J by 4 bases, and 13 bases separated the two germline ends. The CDR3 has 14 amino acids. Germline V gives CDR1 SGDLS, CDR2 YYNGEE. The CDR3 DNA follows: TGTGCCAGCAGCTTTGATACAGGGTCAGATACGCAGTATTTT. This gives the protein CASSFDTGSDTQYF.

This clone was recorded once. The chain employs TRBV4-1 and TRBJ1-3; the match to TRBD1 covers 12 bases. The CDR3 spans 16 residues. Germline CDR1 and CDR2: MGHRA and YSYEKL. V was clipped by 8 bases and J by 3 bases; unmatched bases: 8. CDR3 nucleotide sequence: TGCGCCAGCTCTCCCTGGGACAGGGGGCTTGGAAACACCATATATTTT. This gives the protein CASSPWDRGLGNTIYF.

This chain connects TRBV5-1 to TRBJ2-3; 8 bases match TRBD2. This CDR3 region has 15 residues. V dropped 4 bases and J dropped 0; count of bases not matched to a gene: 4. Germline CDR1 reads SGHRS; CDR2 reads YFSETQ. In DNA form, the CDR3 reads TGCGCCAGCAGCCCCGGGGGGGCTAGCACAGATACGCAGTATTTT. Protein: CASSPGGASTDTQYF.

This clone has only a few counts. This chain links TRBV5-1 with TRBJ2-2; 7 nucleotides line up with TRBD1. The CDR3 consists of 13 residues. Germline loops: CDR1 SGHRS, CDR2 YFSETQ. V lost 4 bases, J lost 7 bases, and 4 bases stayed unmatched. The CDR3 DNA reads TGCGCCAGCAGCCGACAGGGTGGCGGGGAGCTGTTTTTT. Residues: CASSRQGGGELFF.

V gene TRBV4-1 combines with J gene TRBJ2-7; maybe TRBD1 (6 bases). V lost 1 base to trimming and J lost 4 bases, with 14 bases between them. CDR3 length equals 15 residues. The V gene's germline CDR1 is MGHRA and CDR2 YSYEKL. The CDR3 nucleotides read TGCGCCAGCAGCCAAGGGCCGGACAGCCTTTACGAGCAGTACTTC. The encoded protein is CASSQGPDSLYEQYF.

V gene TRBV18 combines with J gene TRBJ1-2; possibly TRBD1 for D (6 bases). Germline loops: CDR1 KGHSH, CDR2 LQKENI. Trimming stripped 0 bases from V and 8 bases from J, with 16 bases between. The CDR3 has 15 amino acids. CDR3 residues: CASSPPGLGAWGYTF. The CDR3 DNA is TGTGCCAGCTCACCACCAGGTTTGGGGGCCTGGGGCTACACCTTC.

The chain uses TRBV18 and TRBJ1-2, with TRBD1 identical over 10 bases. Germline V lookup: CDR1 KGHSH, CDR2 LQKENI. The length of the CDR3 is 14 residues. The V gene end was trimmed by 6 bases and the J gene end by 3 bases; junction bases not matched to a gene: 4. DNA of the CDR3: TGTGCCAGCTCCCGCGGACAGGGGGACTATGGCTACACCTTC. It codes for CASSRGQGDYGYTF.

The rearrangement joins TRBV29-1 to TRBJ2-7, with 9 bases identical to TRBD1. The germline gives CDR1 SQVTM, CDR2 ANQGSEA. This CDR3 is 14 amino acids long. The junction had 14 bases not matched to a gene; V was cut back by 5 bases and J by 9 bases. The CDR3 region is CSVSAAQGASGQYF. DNA of the CDR3: TGCAGCGTTTCGGCCGCACAGGGGGCCTCTGGGCAGTACTTC.

The V call is TRBV5-6, the J call TRBJ1-2, with 8 bases matching TRBD1. Germline CDR1 reads SGHDT; CDR2 reads YYEEEE. V was pared by 4 bases and J by 0 bases, with 5 bases of the junction left unmatched. This CDR3 spans 15 amino acids. CDR3 DNA: TGTGCCAGCAGCCCAGCGGGACAGGCTAACTATGGCTACACCTTC. This gives the protein CASSPAGQANYGYTF.

The gene calls are TRBV27 and TRBJ1-1; D might be TRBD1 (6 bases). The ends were cut back, 5 bases at V and 5 bases at J, with 12 bases in the middle. There are 13 residues in the CDR3. CDR1 is MNHEY and CDR2 is SMNVEV in the germline V gene (reference sequence). The CDR3 reads CASSQQGRTEAFF. Written as DNA, the CDR3 is TGTGCCAGCAGTCAACAGGGAAGAACTGAAGCTTTCTTT.

The CDR3 region has the DNA TGTGCCAGCCGGACGGGGGGCTTGGGGCAGTTCTTC. The encoded protein is CASRTGGLGQFF. The chain recombines TRBV27 with TRBJ2-1; a weak D match, TRBD2 (7 bases). The CDR3 contains 12 residues. Germline V CDR1 and CDR2: MNHEY, SMNVEV (reference sequence). Trimming stripped 8 bases from V and 12 bases from J, with 17 bases between.

The gene calls are TRBV7-2 and TRBJ2-2; D is possibly TRBD2 (5 bases). V dropped 5 bases and J dropped 8 bases, with 12 bases sitting between them. CDR1 is SGHTA, CDR2 FQGNSA, per germline. CDR3 length equals 13 residues. CDR3 nucleotide sequence: TGTGCCAGCAGCCTGACTAAATCGGGGGAGCTGTTTTTT. Amino acid sequence: CASSLTKSGELFF.

The genes are TRBV5-1 and TRBJ1-1, with 8 bases identical to TRBD1. This CDR3 has 12 residues. V lost 4 bases, J lost 5 bases, and 1 base stayed unmatched. Germline V gene lookup returns CDR1 SGHRS and CDR2 YFSETQ. CDR3 region: CASSRQGTEAFF. CDR3 DNA sequence: TGCGCCAGCAGCCGACAGGGGACTGAAGCTTTCTTT.

The J gene is TRBJ1-4, the V gene TRBV6-1, with 10 bases matching TRBD1. V was clipped by 7 bases and J by 7 bases; unmatched bases: 6. This CDR3 has 14 residues. Germline V CDR1 and CDR2: MNHNS, SASEGT. The DNA for the CDR3 is TGTGCCAGCATGCAGGACAGGGGGAGTGAAAAACTGTTTTTT. It codes for CASMQDRGSEKLFF.

This chain links TRBV5-1 with TRBJ1-4; TRBD1 is a possible D gene (6 bases). Germline CDR1 is SGHRS and CDR2 is YFSETQ. V lost 0 bases to trimming and J lost 0 bases, with 15 bases between them. This CDR3 has 18 residues. The CDR3 bases are TGCGCCAGCAGCTTGGGGGGACAAACACTGACAACTAATGAAAAACTGTTTTTT. Translating gives CASSLGGQTLTTNEKLFF.

This clone has a handful of counts. V and J are TRBV19 and TRBJ2-3; 7 bases are a match to TRBD2. Looked up from germline, CDR1 is LNHDA and CDR2 is SQIVND (reference sequence). Unmatched junction bases numbered 1, after V lost 6 bases and J lost 4 bases. The CDR3 is 12 amino acids. CDR3 loop: CASRREPDTQYF. CDR3 sequence (DNA): TGTGCCAGTAGGCGGGAGCCAGATACGCAGTATTTT.

The J gene is TRBJ2-7, the V gene TRBV6-5; unclear D gene. The CDR3 extends over 16 amino acids. Germline assignment: CDR1 MNHEY and CDR2 SVGAGI. Trimming shortened V by 0 bases and J by 5 bases, and 17 bases separated the two germline ends. As DNA, the CDR3 is TGTGCCAGCAGTTACTCATATAGGCAGGTATCAAACGAGCAGTACTTC. It codes for CASSYSYRQVSNEQYF.

The gene calls are TRBV28 and TRBJ1-2; no reliable D call. This CDR3 is built from 13 residues. V was pared by 10 bases and J by 2 bases, with 14 bases between. Germline CDR1 reads MDHEN; CDR2 reads SYDVKM. The CDR3 spells CATVVGRNYGYTF. For the CDR3, the DNA is TGTGCCACCGTAGTAGGGAGGAACTATGGCTACACCTTC.

The chain combines TRBV6-1 with TRBJ2-3; D remains ambiguous. V was clipped by 3 bases and J by 0 bases, with 7 bases between them. Germline loops: CDR1 MNHNS, CDR2 SASEGT. The CDR3 length is 14 residues. CDR3 amino acids: CASSEMASTDTQYF. The CDR3 nucleotides are TGTGCCAGCAGTGAGATGGCCAGCACAGATACGCAGTATTTT.

The V call is TRBV11-3, the J call TRBJ1-2; D gene ambiguous. The V gene's germline CDR1 is SGHNT and CDR2 YENEEA. V was pared by 2 bases and J by 3 bases, with 7 bases between. This CDR3 has 13 residues. The CDR3 DNA follows: TGTGCCAGCAGCTTAACGGGTCACTATGGCTACACCTTC. Its protein is CASSLTGHYGYTF.